This TCR beta chain was sequenced during a study of blood T cell repertoires in COVID-19 (TCRdb year 2020). Regarding the research as a whole: Collaborator samples came from the United States, Italy and Spain and covered acute and convalescent phases of COVID-19. The repertoires were released in a freely available public database meant as a resource for research on the immune response to SARS-CoV-2. The dataset comprised deeply sampled blood TCRbeta repertoires from subjects exposed to, actively infected with, or recovered from COVID-19. The material from the prospective study consisted of cDNA or gDNA derived from T cells, B-cell-depleted T cells, or PBMCs. Where available, HLA class I and class II types were obtained from metadata supplied by the sample provider rather than from assay-based typing. Samples were obtained from the ongoing ImmuneRACE study (first 160 participants) and from over a thousand subjects provided by 6 global collaborators. Nearly every sample came with metadata listing a de-identified subject ID, COVID-19 status, age in years and sex.

On this clone itself: Its antigen remains undetermined. No clone much larger than this one lies a single base away; base qualities are absent.

Study-wide findings and limitations: The quantity of clinical and demographic metadata differed by source and by participant and was supplied without curation.

The CDR3, cysteine through phenylalanine, is 14 amino acids long. Only the CDR3 part of the read is kept: 42 bases, read in frame from the first base. The CDR1 and CDR2 encoded by the germline V gene (reference sequence) are MNHEY and SMNVEV. V has 8 bases trimmed and J has 10 bases trimmed; junction bases matching no gene number 8. TCRbeta CDR3 regions were amplified from genomic DNA using the immunoSEQ Assay, a bias-controlled multiplex PCR. Per the original workflow: Within the assay, amplification of reference gene primers was used to estimate how many nucleated cells each sample contained. To quantify the absolute abundance of each unique TCRbeta CDR3 rearrangement, sequence reads were collapsed and filtered. For each sample, productive Simpson clonality was calculated as the square root of Simpson's diversity index across productive rearrangements. Not all clones reach the TCRdb copy of this immuneACCESS table, which keeps in-frame sequences only. Checked studies attribute under half of the gap to unresolved V genes and leave the rest unexplained. V and J calls and clone size are those listed in that table; D and trimming were worked out from the DNA. The sample table records 50,000 to 65,000 clones; roughly 85% of these occur just once. The top ten constitute 0.9% to 1.5% of the sample.

The collaborating institutions used their own protocols to collect whole blood in K2EDTA tubes. For TCRbeta analysis, collaborators shipped samples as frozen whole blood, isolated PBMCs, or DNA extracted from either of those sample types. The sample comprised peripheral blood. The chain is encoded by TRBV27 joined to TRBJ1-6, with 10 bases matching TRBD1. This clonotype was obtained from a man between 40 and 49 years old with acute or convalescent COVID-19. The CDR3 protein sequence reads: CASRMTGGKSPLHF. Here is the DNA: TGTGCCAGCCGCATGACAGGGGGCAAATCACCCCTCCACTTT.